The clone carrying this T cell receptor (beta chain) was recorded once. Its antigen remains unidentified. This record comes from a study of PD-L1 blockade in urothelial cancer. Study information: The patients' atezolizumab therapy, 1,200 mg intravenously every 3 weeks, started at some point between 2013 and 2014. Once treatment had started, blood was analyzed at 3 weeks (second dose) and again at 6 weeks.

Germline-derived CDR1 and CDR2 are SGHAT and FQNNGV. Trimming cost V 5 bases and J 12 bases, with 14 bases left between them. The CDR3 is 12 amino acids. Study-level points and caveats: Expansion of tumor-associated blood clones at 3 weeks was greater in durable-benefit patients.

Profiled with immunoSEQ multiplex PCR; TCRdb holds only in-frame clones, not every one. In the table there are 50,000 to 65,000 clones, about 86% of which are singletons. Sequences were derived from PBMCs, sampled around atezolizumab (anti-PD-L1) treatment. The source of this sequence is a man aged 50-59 years with urothelial cancer. The chain carries TRBV11-2 and TRBJ2-1; D is perhaps TRBD2 (5 bases). CDR3 nucleotide sequence: TGTGCCAGCAGCCCCAGCGGCTGGGGGCAGTTCTTC. Its protein is CASSPSGWGQFF.